Here is one TCR beta chain with its context. Its antigen is not identified. This sample was included in a study of graft-versus-host responses after intestinal transplantation. Per germline, CDR1 SGHRS and CDR2 YFSETQ. The V segment lost 2 bases and the J segment 4 bases; nucleotides outside the gene matches: 4. The CDR3 runs 14 residues. Profiling relied on immunoSEQ multiplex PCR, and the TCRdb table lists in-frame clones only, not all of them. The sample consists of under 95,000 clones, roughly 80% of them appearing once. Study results and limitations: Investigators detected GvH clones in recipient marrow, with some emerging earlier in ileum or blood.

The rearrangement joins TRBV5-1 to TRBJ2-5, with TRBD1 matching 8 bases. The TCR was taken from a human donor who received an intestinal transplant. This sample comprised unstimulated CD4+ T cells sorted from spleen or lymph node cells, obtained before intestinal transplant. The CDR3 DNA sequence: TGCGCCAGCAGCTTAGGACAGGGTTTAGAGACCCAGTACTTC. Amino acid sequence: CASSLGQGLETQYF. Together with reference TRBV5-1 and TRBJ2-5, the CDR3 gives the full variable domain: KAGVTQTPRYLIKTRGQQVTLSCSPISGHRSVSWYQQTPGQGLQFLFEYFSETQRNKGNFPGRFSGRQFSNSRSEMNVSTLELGDSALYLCASSLGQGLETQYFGPGTRLLVL.